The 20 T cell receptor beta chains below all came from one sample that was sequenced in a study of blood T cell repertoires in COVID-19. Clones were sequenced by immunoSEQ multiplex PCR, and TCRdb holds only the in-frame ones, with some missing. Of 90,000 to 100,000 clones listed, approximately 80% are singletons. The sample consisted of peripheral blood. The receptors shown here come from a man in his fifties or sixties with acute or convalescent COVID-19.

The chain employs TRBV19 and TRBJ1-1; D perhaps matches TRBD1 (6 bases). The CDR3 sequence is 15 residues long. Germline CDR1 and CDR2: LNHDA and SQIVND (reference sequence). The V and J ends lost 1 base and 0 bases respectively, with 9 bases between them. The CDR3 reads CASSIAGTLNTEAFF. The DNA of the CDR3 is TGTGCCAGTAGTATAGCCGGGACACTGAACACTGAAGCTTTCTTT.

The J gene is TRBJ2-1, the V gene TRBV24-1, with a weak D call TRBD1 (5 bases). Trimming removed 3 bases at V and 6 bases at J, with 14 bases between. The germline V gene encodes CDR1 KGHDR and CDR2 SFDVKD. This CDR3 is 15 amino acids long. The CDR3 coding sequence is TGTGCCACCAGTGATCCCTACCAGGGTGGCAATGAGCAGTTCTTC. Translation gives CATSDPYQGGNEQFF.

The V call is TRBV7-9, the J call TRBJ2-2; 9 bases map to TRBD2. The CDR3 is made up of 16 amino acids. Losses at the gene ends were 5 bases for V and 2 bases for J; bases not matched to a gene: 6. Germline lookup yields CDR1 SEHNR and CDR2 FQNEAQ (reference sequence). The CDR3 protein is CASSRASGVNTGELFF. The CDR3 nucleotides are TGTGCCAGCAGCCGGGCTAGCGGGGTCAACACCGGGGAGCTGTTTTTT.

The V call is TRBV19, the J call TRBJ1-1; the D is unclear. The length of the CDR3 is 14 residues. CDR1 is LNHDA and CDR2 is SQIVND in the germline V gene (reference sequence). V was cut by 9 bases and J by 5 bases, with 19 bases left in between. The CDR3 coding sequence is TGTGCCAGCTTACAAGATTTGGAGGGTACTGAAGCTTTCTTT. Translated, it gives CASLQDLEGTEAFF. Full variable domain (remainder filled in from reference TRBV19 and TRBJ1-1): DGGITQSPKYLFRKEGQNVTLSCEQNLNHDAMYWYRQDPGQGLRLIYYSQIVNDFQKGDIAEGYSVSREKKESFPLTVTSAQKNPTAFYLCASLQDLEGTEAFFGQGTRLTVV.

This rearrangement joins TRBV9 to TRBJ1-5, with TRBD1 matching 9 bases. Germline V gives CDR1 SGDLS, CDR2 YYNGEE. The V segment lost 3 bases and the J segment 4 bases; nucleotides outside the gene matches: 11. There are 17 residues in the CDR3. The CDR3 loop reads CASSETGGEGYNQPQHF. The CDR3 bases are TGTGCCAGCAGCGAAACAGGGGGCGAAGGATATAATCAGCCCCAGCATTTT. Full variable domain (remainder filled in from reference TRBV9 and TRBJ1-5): DSGVTQTPKHLITATGQRVTLRCSPRSGDLSVYWYQQSLDQGLQFLIQYYNGEERAKGNILERFSAQQFPDLHSELNLSSLELGDSALYFCASSETGGEGYNQPQHFGDGTRLSIL.

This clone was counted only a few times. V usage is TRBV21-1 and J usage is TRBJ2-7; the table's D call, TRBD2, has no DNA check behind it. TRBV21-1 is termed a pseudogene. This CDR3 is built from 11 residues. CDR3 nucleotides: TGTGCCAGCAGCACGACGACTTGGCAGTACGTC. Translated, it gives CASSTTTWQYV.

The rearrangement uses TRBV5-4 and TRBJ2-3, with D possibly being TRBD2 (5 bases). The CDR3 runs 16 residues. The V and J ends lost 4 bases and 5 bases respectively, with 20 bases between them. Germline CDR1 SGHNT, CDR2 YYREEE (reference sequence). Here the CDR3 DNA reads TGTGCCAGCAGCCTGGGTAACATGCTAGCAGGAGATACGCAGTATTTT. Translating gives CASSLGNMLAGDTQYF.

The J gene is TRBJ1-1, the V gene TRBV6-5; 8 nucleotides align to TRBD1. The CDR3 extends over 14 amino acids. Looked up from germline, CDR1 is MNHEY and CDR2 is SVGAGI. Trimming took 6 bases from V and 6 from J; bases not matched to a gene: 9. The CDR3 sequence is CASRSDRGRSEAFF. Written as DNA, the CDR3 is TGTGCCAGCAGGTCAGACAGGGGACGATCTGAAGCTTTCTTT.

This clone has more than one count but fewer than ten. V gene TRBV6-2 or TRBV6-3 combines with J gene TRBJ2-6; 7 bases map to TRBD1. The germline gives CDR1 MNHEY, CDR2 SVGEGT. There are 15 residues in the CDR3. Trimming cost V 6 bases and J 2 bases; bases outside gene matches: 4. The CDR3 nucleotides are TGTGCCAGCAGCCGGGACAGTGCTGGGGCCAACGTCCTGACTTTC. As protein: CASSRDSAGANVLTF.

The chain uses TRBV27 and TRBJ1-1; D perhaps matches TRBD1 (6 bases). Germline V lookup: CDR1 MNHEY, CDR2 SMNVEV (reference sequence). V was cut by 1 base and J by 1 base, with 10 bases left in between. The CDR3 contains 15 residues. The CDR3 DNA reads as TGTGCCAGCAGTTTATTGGGGGCCGCGAACACTGAAGCTTTCTTT. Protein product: CASSLLGAANTEAFF.

The chain's CDR3 is CASTFRDRVPDLYGYTF. The CDR3 bases are TGCGCCAGCACGTTCCGGGACAGGGTGCCTGACCTATATGGCTACACCTTC. The chain links TRBV10-1 to TRBJ1-2; 9 bases agree with TRBD1. This CDR3 is built from 17 residues. Unmatched junction bases numbered 17, after V lost 7 bases and J lost 5 bases. CDR1 WNHNN and CDR2 SYGVQD come from the germline V gene (reference sequence).

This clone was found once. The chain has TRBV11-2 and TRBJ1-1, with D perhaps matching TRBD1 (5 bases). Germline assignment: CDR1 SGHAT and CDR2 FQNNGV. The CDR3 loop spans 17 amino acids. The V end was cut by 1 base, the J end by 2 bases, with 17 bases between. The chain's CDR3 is CASSLGAGSFPNTEAFF. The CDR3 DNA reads TGTGCCAGCAGCTTAGGAGCAGGGTCTTTTCCCAACACTGAAGCTTTCTTT.

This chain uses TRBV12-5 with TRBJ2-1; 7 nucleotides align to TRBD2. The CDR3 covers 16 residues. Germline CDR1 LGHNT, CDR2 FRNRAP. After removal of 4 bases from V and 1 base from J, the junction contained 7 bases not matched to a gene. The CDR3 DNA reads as TGTGCTAGTGGTTCCTTAGCGGGTCTTTCCTACAATGAGCAGTTCTTC. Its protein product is CASGSLAGLSYNEQFF.

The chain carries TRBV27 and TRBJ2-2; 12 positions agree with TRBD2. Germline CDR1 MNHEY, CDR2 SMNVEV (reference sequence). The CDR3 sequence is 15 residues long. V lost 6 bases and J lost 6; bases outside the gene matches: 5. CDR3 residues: CASRTLAGGSGELFF. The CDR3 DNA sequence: TGTGCCAGCAGGACACTAGCGGGAGGCTCCGGGGAGCTGTTTTTT.

In DNA form, the CDR3 reads TGTGCCAGTAGTATAGATCTGCTCCCCCCTCGAAGGGTACAGGGGGTAGGCACTGAAGCTTTCTTT. Translating it yields CASSIDLLPPRRVQGVGTEAFF. The rearrangement links TRBV19 to TRBJ1-1; TRBD1 matches 8 bases. Per the germline V gene, CDR1 is LNHDA and CDR2 is SQIVND (reference sequence). J was trimmed by 4 bases and V by 0 bases; bases with no gene match: 25. The CDR3 contains 22 residues.

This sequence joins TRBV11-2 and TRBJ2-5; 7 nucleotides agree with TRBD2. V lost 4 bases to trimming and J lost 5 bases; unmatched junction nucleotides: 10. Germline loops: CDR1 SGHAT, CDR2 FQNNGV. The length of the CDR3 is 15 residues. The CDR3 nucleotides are TGTGCCAGCAGCTCCGGGACGGGGAGGGTGGAGACCCAGTACTTC. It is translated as CASSSGTGRVETQYF.

CDR3 in DNA: TGTGCCAGCAGTTTTGGATTCCTCTCCGACGGAGCTAACTATGGCTACACCTTC. Its protein product is CASSFGFLSDGANYGYTF. The chain carries TRBV27 and TRBJ1-2; D remains unclear. The CDR3 contains 18 residues. Deletions cut 3 bases from V and 0 bases from J, with 20 bases between. Looked up from germline, CDR1 is MNHEY and CDR2 is SMNVEV (reference sequence).

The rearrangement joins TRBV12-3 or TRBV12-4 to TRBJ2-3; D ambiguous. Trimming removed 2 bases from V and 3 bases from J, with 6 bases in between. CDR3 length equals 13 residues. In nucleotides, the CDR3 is TGTGCCAGCAGTTTATTGGAGACAGATACGCAGTATTTT. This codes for CASSLLETDTQYF.

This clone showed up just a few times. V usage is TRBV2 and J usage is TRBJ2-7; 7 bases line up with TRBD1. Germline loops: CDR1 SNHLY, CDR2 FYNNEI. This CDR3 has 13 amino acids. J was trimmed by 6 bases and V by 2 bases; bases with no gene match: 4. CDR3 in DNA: TGTGCCAGCAGTGAACAGACAGGGTCCGAGCAGTACGTC. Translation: CASSEQTGSEQYV.

CDR3 coding DNA: TGTGCCAGCAGCTTACAGGGTTCTACAGATACGCAGTATTTT. The encoded protein is CASSLQGSTDTQYF. This chain connects TRBV5-4 to TRBJ2-3; possibly TRBD1 for D (6 bases). V was trimmed by 2 bases and J by 3 bases, leaving 10 bases between them. This CDR3 contains 14 residues. Germline assignment: CDR1 SGHNT and CDR2 YYREEE (reference sequence).